Following are 20 T cell receptor delta chains from one sample sequenced in a study of γδ T cells in repeated Plasmodium falciparum infection. Bulk repertoires came from Vgamma9/Vdelta2+ or Vdelta2-negative gammadelta T cells flow-sorted from PBMC. TCRdb ran CATT on the multiplex PCR reads. The table has approximately 90,000 delta-chain clones, approximately 1% seen once. The sample was gamma-delta T cells from blood. The receptors were gathered from a pool of human donors (malaria-infected and uninfected, not separated).

About this clone: Translating this DNA gives a protein that differs at residue 5 from the TCRdb one, which belongs to a much larger clone; a read error is likely, and the protein shown is this translation. V and J are TRDV2 and TRDJ1, with TRDD3 matching over 8 bases. TCRdb carries no J gene annotation; the J gene was assigned here by matching the DNA with germline. CDR3 length equals 15 residues. Germline V gene lookup returns CDR1 GEAIGNYY and CDR2 EKD. Trimming took 3 bases from V and 2 from J; bases not matched to a gene: 7. The CDR3 DNA reads as TGTGCCTGTGACGCCGACGGGGGATATACCGATAAACTCATCTTT. It codes for CACDADGGYTDKLIF.

Worth noting for this clone: TCRdb attributes to this sequence the protein of a much larger clone, which differs from the DNA translation at residue 5; a read error is likely, and the protein displayed is translated from the DNA. V usage is TRDV1 and J usage is TRDJ1, with 12 bases lining up with TRDD3. The J gene was not available in TCRdb and was assigned here by matching the DNA to germline segments. V lost 2 bases, J lost 3 bases, and 13 bases stayed unmatched. Germline loops: CDR1 TSWWSYY, CDR2 QGS. The CDR3 has 19 amino acids. The CDR3 coding sequence is TGTGCTCTTGGGGAATGGTACTGGGGGATACCCGGCCCGTCCGATAAACTCATCTTT. It codes for CALGEWYWGIPGPSDKLIF.

This clone was observed a handful of times. The protein that TCRdb holds for this DNA derives from a much larger clone and differs from the translated DNA at residue 4, which likely indicates a read error; the protein shown here is translated from the DNA. The rearrangement links TRDV2 to TRDJ1, with D tentatively TRDD3 (6 bases). In the absence of a J gene in TCRdb, the DNA was matched to germline to assign it here. The CDR3 extends over 19 amino acids. Germline V gives CDR1 GEAIGNYY, CDR2 EKD. CDR3 coding DNA: TGTGCCTGTGGCACCAGAGAGGATACTCCTAACGAGTACACCGATAAACTCATCTTT. This encodes CACGTREDTPNEYTDKLIF.

This clone has a count of ten or more. The CDR3 region has the DNA TGTGCCTGTGACACCGCAGACTGGGGGAAACCGACCTCGGAACTCATCTTT. It is translated as CACDTADWGKPTSELIF. V is TRDV2 and J is TRDJ1, with 9 nucleotides matching TRDD3. Germline lookup yields CDR1 GEAIGNYY and CDR2 EKD. V lost 0 bases, J lost 9 bases, and 16 bases stayed unmatched. The CDR3 is 17 residues long.

In the case of this clone: The mismatch at residue 11 between this DNA's translation and the TCRdb protein of a much larger clone likely reflects a read error; the protein shown is translated from the DNA. V is TRDV1 and J is TRDJ1; no clear D gene. This CDR3 is 19 amino acids long. Germline CDR1 and CDR2: TSWWSYY and QGS. Deletions cut 0 bases from V and 0 bases from J, with 20 bases between. The CDR3 DNA reads as TGTGCTCTTGGGGAACTGCCGGTCTACGGTGTCCGGAACACCGATAAACTCATCTTT. Amino acids: CALGELPVYGVRNTDKLIF.

This clone occurred many times. TCRdb has a much larger clone's protein, which differs at residue 9 from the translation of this DNA, likely because of a read error; what is shown is the protein translated from the DNA. V gene TRDV2 combines with J gene TRDJ1; maybe TRDD2 (5 bases). The J gene was missing in TCRdb and was found by matching the end of the DNA to germline. Germline-derived CDR1 and CDR2 are GEAIGNYY and EKD. The CDR3 contains 17 residues. V shed 2 bases and J shed 9 bases, with 27 bases lying between them. CDR3 DNA: TGTGCCTGTGACAATTCCTTGTCTCACCCCGAGGGTGGTGAACTCATCTTT. This translates into CACDNSLSHPEGGELIF.

This clone came up a few times. TCRdb's protein for this DNA is that of a much larger clone and differs from the translation at residue 11, likely a read error; the protein shown is the DNA translation. The V gene is TRDV1, the J gene TRDJ1; 9 bases align to TRDD3. TCRdb is silent on the J gene; assignment here came from matching the DNA to germline. The CDR3 spans 17 residues. Germline values: CDR1 TSWWSYY, CDR2 QGS. V lost 3 bases to trimming and J lost 1 base; unmatched junction nucleotides: 9. The CDR3 spells CALGDISGGFPTDKLIF. For the CDR3, the DNA is TGTGCTCTTGGGGACATCTCTGGGGGATTCCCCACCGATAAACTCATCTTT.

This clone was observed a few times. TCRdb's protein for this DNA is that of a much larger clone and differs from the translation at residue 11, likely a read error; the protein shown is the DNA translation. The V gene is TRDV2, the J gene TRDJ1, with 9 bases fitting TRDD3. Matching the DNA to germline supplied the J gene, which TCRdb does not give. CDR3 length: 16 amino acids. After removal of 3 bases from V and 3 bases from J, the junction contained 10 bases not matched to a gene. CDR1 and CDR2 from the germline V gene are GEAIGNYY and EKD. The CDR3 reads CACDAMGDSSSDKLIF. CDR3 nucleotide sequence: TGTGCCTGTGACGCGATGGGGGATAGCTCCTCCGATAAACTCATCTTT.

Points on this clone: This DNA's translation and the protein TCRdb lists, from a much larger clone, do not match at residue 6, likely due to a read error; the protein shown is translated from the DNA. The chain couples TRDV1 to TRDJ1, with no clear D. V was shortened by 2 bases and J by 0 bases, with 31 bases between the two germline ends. The germline gives CDR1 TSWWSYY, CDR2 QGS. The CDR3 runs to 22 residues. In nucleotides, the CDR3 is TGTGCTCTTGGGGAAGCGGCCCGGACCCCCCCAGACGCTCTGATGTACACCGATAAACTCATCTTT. This translates into CALGEAARTPPDALMYTDKLIF.

This clone was recorded at least ten times. TCRdb lists the protein of a much larger clone for this DNA, which differs at residue 5, so this is likely a read error; the protein given here is translated from the DNA itself. This chain joins TRDV2 and TRDJ1, with TRDD3 identical over 12 bases. This CDR3 has 19 residues. Trimming cost V 3 bases and J 8 bases; bases outside gene matches: 21. CDR1 is GEAIGNYY, CDR2 EKD, per germline. The CDR3 is CACDAVLGDTINTFPKLIF. The CDR3 coding sequence is TGTGCCTGTGACGCCGTACTGGGGGATACTATCAATACCTTCCCCAAACTCATCTTT.

This clone was seen only a few times. This probably arose from a read error, given a far larger clone one base away. Within the sample, other DNA sequences also encode this same CDR3. The chain recombines TRDV1 with TRDJ1; 10 bases line up with TRDD3. The CDR3 totals 22 residues. CDR1 is TSWWSYY, CDR2 QGS, per germline. V was pared by 1 base and J by 0 bases, with 20 bases of the junction left unmatched. DNA for the CDR3: TGTGCTCTTGGGGAACCTGGCCTTCCTAGGTACTGGGGGATCGCCTACACCGATAAACTCATCTTT. Translated: CALGEPGLPRYWGIAYTDKLIF.

This clone was found a few times. For this DNA, TCRdb reports the protein of a much larger clone, which diverges at residue 11, most likely from a read error; the protein presented here is translated directly from the DNA. The chain's CDR3 is CACDSGYWGIHGENTDKLIF. The CDR3 nucleotides read TGTGCCTGTGACTCCGGGTACTGGGGGATACACGGGGAAAACACCGATAAACTCATCTTT. V and J are TRDV2 and TRDJ1; 12 bases are a match to TRDD3. Since TCRdb gives no J gene, matching the DNA to germline was used here to assign it. The CDR3 totals 20 residues. CDR1 is GEAIGNYY and CDR2 is EKD in the germline V gene. V was pared by 3 bases and J by 0 bases, with 16 bases of the junction left unmatched.

Turning to this clone: A far larger clone lies a single base away; this is likely a read error. Other nucleotide sequences in the sample specify the same CDR3. CDR3 coding DNA: TGTGCTCTTGGGGAGCCACCCTTCGGGCAATACTGGGGGATATCTGCACAACTCTTCTTC. Protein sequence: CALGEPPFGQYWGISAQLFF. TRDV1 is the V gene, and the J gene was not called; the DNA was not compared with TRDD3, the D call given in the table. CDR3 length: 20 residues. Per the germline V gene, CDR1 is TSWWSYY and CDR2 is QGS.

The sample holds a few counts of this clone. TCRdb's protein, taken from a much larger clone, differs from this DNA's translation at residue 7, likely owing to a read error; the protein displayed comes from the DNA. The chain couples TRDV1 to TRDJ1; possible D gene TRDD3, 5 bases. No J segment appears in TCRdb, so it was assigned here by matching the sequence to germline. Germline values: CDR1 TSWWSYY, CDR2 QGS. With 5 bases removed from V and 1 base from J, the gap between germline ends came to 26 bases. This CDR3 region has 19 residues. CDR3 in amino acids: CALGYLARGPPGSTDKLIF. CDR3 sequence (DNA): TGTGCTCTTGGGTACCTAGCGAGGGGACCCCCCGGGAGCACCGATAAACTCATCTTT.

This clone was recorded a few times. Translating this DNA gives a protein that differs at residue 11 from the TCRdb one, which belongs to a much larger clone; a read error is likely, and the protein shown is this translation. The chain employs TRDV2 and TRDJ1; the match to TRDD3 covers 8 bases. Because TCRdb records no J gene, it was assigned here through a match of the DNA to germline. Trimming at V came to 3 bases and at J to 4 bases, leaving 12 bases not matched to a gene. CDR3 length: 16 amino acids. Germline V lookup: CDR1 GEAIGNYY, CDR2 EKD. CDR3 residues: CACDLLAGGNYDKLIF. The CDR3 coding sequence is TGTGCCTGTGACCTCCTCGCTGGGGGAAACTACGATAAACTCATCTTT.

This clone was detected ten times or more. The chain couples TRDV2 to TRDJ1, with 9 positions matching TRDD3. The CDR3 loop spans 15 amino acids. V was pared by 3 bases and J by 1 base, with 5 bases of the junction left unmatched. Germline V CDR1 and CDR2: GEAIGNYY, EKD. This CDR3 is CACDLLGDLTDKLIF. The CDR3 nucleotides are TGTGCCTGTGACTTACTGGGGGACCTCACCGATAAACTCATCTTT.

To note about this clone: The likely explanation is a read error, given a far larger clone one base away. The same CDR3 arises from other DNA sequences in this sample as well. A V gene of TRDV1 was called, but no J gene was assigned; the table assigns TRDD3, which was not confirmed against the DNA. The CDR3 covers 22 residues. Per the germline V gene, CDR1 is TSWWSYY and CDR2 is QGS. CDR3 residues: CALGELKPNPKGPAQYTDKLIF. The CDR3 DNA follows: TGTGCTCTTGGGGAACTCAAACCAAACCCGAAGGGACCCGCACAGTACACCGATAAGCTCATCTTT.

A note on this clone: A read error likely explains why the TCRdb protein, taken from a much larger clone, differs from this DNA's translation at residue 9; the protein shown is translated from the DNA. This chain connects TRDV2 to TRDJ1; D gene unclear. Germline CDR1 and CDR2: GEAIGNYY and EKD. The CDR3 is 15 residues long. V gave up 1 base and J gave up 1 base, with 12 bases separating them. The CDR3 spells CACDTGGRRTDKLIF. As DNA, the CDR3 is TGTGCCTGTGACACGGGAGGCCGGCGCACCGATAAACTCATCTTT.

Comments on this clone: A far larger clone is one base from this, pointing to a likely read error. The same CDR3 arises from other DNA sequences in this sample as well. The V call is TRDV1, the J call TRDJ2; TRDD3 aligns across 9 bases. The J gene comes from matching the DNA to germline here; TCRdb lacks it. The CDR3 totals 19 residues. Germline V gene data show CDR1 as TSWWSYY and CDR2 as QGS. DNA for the CDR3: TGTGCCCTTGGGCAAACGATAAGGGGGATACCATCTTTGACAGCACAACTCTTCTTT. Its protein is CALGQTIRGIPSLTAQLFF.

This clone was observed at least ten times. This DNA's translation and the protein TCRdb lists, from a much larger clone, do not match at residue 12, likely due to a read error; the protein shown is translated from the DNA. The chain links TRDV1 to TRDJ1, with 12 bases that match TRDD3. The CDR3 loop spans 18 amino acids. Trimming took 3 bases from V and 1 from J; bases not matched to a gene: 9. Germline lookup yields CDR1 TSWWSYY and CDR2 QGS. DNA for the CDR3: TGTGCTCTTGGGGACGGCTCCTGGGGGATACGAGGCACCGATAAACTCATCTTT. It translates to CALGDGSWGIRGTDKLIF.